The 27 T cell receptor beta chains listed next were all sequenced from one sample in a study of Graves' ophthalmopathy and Graves' hyperthyroidism. The study amplified TCR beta CDR3 regions using RNA transcripts. Investigators did first-round RT-PCR with HTBI primers, then second-round multiplex PCR. TCRdb reanalysed the multiplex PCR reads using MiXCR and keeps one entry per CDR3 protein. Among 600,000 to 950,000 distinct CDR3 sequences listed, 35% to 50% were seen once. The sequencing input was peripheral blood. Source of these receptors: an adult man with Graves' ophthalmopathy.

This clonotype showed up many times. V gene TRBV25-1 combines with J gene TRBJ1-6; no definite D call. This CDR3 is built from 17 residues. Trimming removed 0 bases at V and 0 bases at J, with 9 bases between. Germline CDR1 reads MGHDK; CDR2 reads SYGVNS. The CDR3, as DNA: TGTGCCAGCAGTGAATATGGCAGTAACTCCTATAATTCACCCCTCCACTTT. Encoded protein: CASSEYGSNSYNSPLHF.

The chain joins TRBV6-5 to TRBJ2-5; maybe TRBD2 (5 bases). The V and J ends lost 0 bases and 1 base respectively, with 9 bases between them. The CDR3 runs 15 residues. Germline V gives CDR1 MNHEY, CDR2 SVGAGI. The CDR3 protein is CASSYSGSIQETQYF. CDR3 DNA sequence: TGTGCCAGCAGTTACTCGGGGAGTATCCAAGAGACCCAGTACTTC.

The genes are TRBV10-3 and TRBJ2-2, with D possibly TRBD2 on 5 matching bases. CDR1 is ENHRY, CDR2 SYGVKD, per germline. CDR3 length equals 15 residues. Trimming took off 2 bases at V and 2 bases at J, with 9 bases between the two ends. CDR3 sequence (DNA): TGTGCCATCAGTGAGATCAGCGGAAACACCGGGGAGCTGTTTTTT. Protein product: CAISEISGNTGELFF.

In the case of this clonotype: No conserved phenylalanine or tryptophan ends this CDR3, so it is likely a read error. V gene TRBV29-1 combines with J gene TRBJ2-7, with TRBD2 identical over 14 bases. The assigned J gene may be wrong: the sequence end matches TRBJ2-5 better. The CDR3 length is 15 residues. Germline CDR1 is SQVTM and CDR2 is ANQGSEA. CDR3 nucleotide sequence: TGCAGCGTCGAACTGGGACTAGCGGGAGAAGAGACCCAGTACCTC. Translation: CSVELGLAGEETQYL.

The sample holds a few counts of this clonotype. The chain has TRBV9 and TRBJ2-7; 9 nucleotides align to TRBD1. The trim removed 1 base at V and 3 bases at J, leaving 5 bases unmatched. Germline V CDR1 and CDR2: SGDLS, YYNGEE. The CDR3 has 15 amino acids. The CDR3 reads CASSVTGQGFYEQYF. CDR3 coding DNA: TGTGCCAGCAGCGTAACGGGACAGGGATTCTACGAGCAGTACTTC.

This clonotype was observed many times. One end of the junction varies from germline; a read error may be responsible. The chain is built from TRBV6-6 and TRBJ1-1; D is ambiguous. Germline-derived CDR1 and CDR2 are MNHNY and SVGAGI (reference sequence). The CDR3 sequence is 12 residues long. The CDR3 region has the DNA TGTGCCAGCAGTTACAGCGATCCTAAAACCCACTTT. Translated, it gives CASSYSDPKTHF.

The rearrangement joins TRBV12-3 or TRBV12-4 to TRBJ1-2, with no clear D. V was cut by 2 bases and J by 6 bases, with 7 bases left in between. This CDR3 has 12 amino acids. As DNA, the CDR3 is TGTGCCAGCAGTTTATCTGAGCATGGCTACACCTTC. This gives the protein CASSLSEHGYTF.

This clonotype was counted only a few times. The chain combines TRBV9 with TRBJ1-4; no firm D call. Trimming took 4 bases from V and 4 from J, leaving 20 bases between them. This CDR3 comprises 17 residues. The germline gives CDR1 SGDLS, CDR2 YYNGEE. The CDR3 DNA reads as TGTGCCAGCAGCCTCACGACTGACCGGGCCATTAATGAAAAACTGTTTTTT. The encoded protein is CASSLTTDRAINEKLFF. The full variable domain, with the rest looked up from reference TRBV9 and TRBJ1-4, is DSGVTQTPKHLITATGQRVTLRCSPRSGDLSVYWYQQSLDQGLQFLIQYYNGEERAKGNILERFSAQQFPDLHSELNLSSLELGDSALYFCASSLTTDRAINEKLFFGSGTQLSVL.

The chain employs TRBV10-3 and TRBJ1-5, with D perhaps matching TRBD1 (5 bases). The length of the CDR3 is 13 residues. The V end was cut by 6 bases, the J end by 14 bases, with 20 bases between. Germline V lookup: CDR1 ENHRY, CDR2 SYGVKD. As DNA, the CDR3 is TGTGCCATCAGCGGGACGGACAACAACAATGAGCATTTT. Its protein product is CAISGTDNNNEHF.

The chain joins TRBV15 to TRBJ1-5; D is possibly TRBD1 (5 bases). The CDR3 totals 18 residues. The germline V and J ends were trimmed by 0 bases and 0 bases, with 15 bases remaining between them. CDR1 is LNHNV, CDR2 YYDKDF, per germline (reference sequence). The CDR3 DNA follows: TGTGCCACCAGCAGAGATTTCCTACAGGAGAGTAGCAATCAGCCCCAGCATTTT. It codes for CATSRDFLQESSNQPQHF.

In this sample, this clonotype turned up many times. V usage is TRBV4-3 and J usage is TRBJ1-6, with D possibly being TRBD1 (5 bases). Trimming cost V 4 bases and J 12 bases, with 19 bases left between them. Germline assignment: CDR1 LGHNA and CDR2 YSLEER. The length of the CDR3 is 15 residues. CDR3 residues: CASSLSLGGARPLHF. The CDR3, as DNA: TGCGCCAGCAGCCTCAGCTTGGGAGGGGCGAGACCCCTCCACTTT.

In regard to this clonotype: A read error may account for a junction end that differs from germline. V usage is TRBV25-1 and J usage is TRBJ2-5; D call uncertain. The CDR3 has 14 residues. CDR1 MGHDK and CDR2 SYGVNS come from the germline V gene. The CDR3 DNA reads as TGTGCTAGCAGCTTTGCCATGGAGCAAGAGACCCAGTACTTC. Encoded protein: CASSFAMEQETQYF.

A few counts support this clonotype. The chain links TRBV11-2 to TRBJ2-7, with D possibly matching TRBD2 (6 bases). Trimming left V 4 bases short and J 0 bases short, with 13 bases between. The CDR3 loop spans 15 amino acids. Germline V gene data show CDR1 as SGHAT and CDR2 as FQNNGV. CDR3 bases: TGTGCCAGCAGCTCGACGGACGGGAGCTCCTACGAGCAGTACTTC. Protein sequence: CASSSTDGSSYEQYF. Full variable domain (missing parts from reference TRBV11-2 and TRBJ2-7): EAGVAQSPRYKIIEKRQSVAFWCNPISGHATLYWYQQILGQGPKLLIQFQNNGVVDDSQLPKDRFSAERLKGVDSTLKIQPAKLEDSAVYLCASSSTDGSSYEQYFGPGTRLTVT.

The gene calls are TRBV19 and TRBJ1-1; 7 bases line up with TRBD1. Trimming at V came to 4 bases and at J to 3 bases, leaving 14 bases not matched to a gene. The CDR3 is 17 residues long. Germline V gives CDR1 LNHDA, CDR2 SQIVND (reference sequence). The CDR3: CASSTATGRAWDTEAFF. The CDR3 nucleotides read TGTGCCAGTAGTACCGCGACAGGGAGGGCTTGGGACACTGAAGCTTTCTTT.

This chain uses TRBV19 with TRBJ2-7; D might be TRBD1 or TRBD2, each matching 5 bases. The CDR3 runs 15 residues. CDR1 and CDR2 from the germline V gene are LNHDA and SQIVND (reference sequence). V was cut by 3 bases and J by 4 bases, with 16 bases left in between. The CDR3 protein is CASSMPGRGRYEQYF. As DNA, the CDR3 is TGTGCCAGTAGTATGCCGGGACGGGGAAGGTACGAGCAGTACTTC.

The chain employs TRBV6-4 and TRBJ2-3; tentative D call: TRBD2 (6 bases). The CDR3 loop spans 15 amino acids. Germline V gene lookup returns CDR1 MRHNA and CDR2 SNTAGT. V lost 4 bases, J lost 0 bases, and 11 bases lay in between. The CDR3 sequence is CASSVDGSSTDTQYF. CDR3 in DNA: TGTGCCAGCAGTGTTGACGGGAGTAGCACAGATACGCAGTATTTT.

V usage is TRBV10-2 and J usage is TRBJ2-7; 11 bases match TRBD1. The CDR3 loop spans 14 amino acids. Germline V gene sequence: CDR1 WSHSY, CDR2 SAAADI. V dropped 4 bases and J dropped 5; count of bases not matched to a gene: 4. CDR3 sequence reads: CASSAGQGDNEQYF. The CDR3 DNA sequence: TGCGCCAGCAGTGCGGGACAGGGGGACAACGAGCAGTACTTC.

The chain carries TRBV6-5 and TRBJ1-2, with 8 bases matching TRBD1. J was trimmed by 9 bases and V by 2 bases; bases with no gene match: 5. Germline CDR1 is MNHEY and CDR2 is SVGAGI. The CDR3 totals 13 residues. CDR3 sequence: CASSYDRGSSYTF. The DNA of the CDR3 is TGTGCCAGCAGTTACGACAGGGGTTCAAGCTACACCTTC.

V and J are TRBV2 and TRBJ1-2; D gene uncertain. CDR3 length: 15 residues. The germline V gene has CDR1 SNHLY and CDR2 FYNNEI. V was shortened by 6 bases and J by 8 bases, with 22 bases between the two germline ends. Written as DNA, the CDR3 is TGTGCCAGCAGACAGAACAATCGGGATTTTAGAGGCTACACCTTC. Translating it yields CASRQNNRDFRGYTF.

The chain couples TRBV25-1 to TRBJ1-2; no reliable D call. Trimming removed 4 bases at V and 2 bases at J, with 14 bases between. The CDR3 has 15 amino acids. The germline V gene has CDR1 MGHDK and CDR2 SYGVNS. The CDR3 nucleotides are TGTGCCAGCAGTGCTCCTATCGACGGAAACTATGGCTACACCTTC. It yields the protein CASSAPIDGNYGYTF.

The V call is TRBV6-1, the J call TRBJ2-7; D is unclear. The V and J ends lost 0 bases and 4 bases respectively, with 7 bases between them. The CDR3 runs to 13 residues. CDR1 is MNHNS and CDR2 is SASEGT in the germline V gene. CDR3 region: CASSEALRYEQYF. CDR3 nucleotide sequence: TGTGCCAGCAGTGAAGCGCTCCGATACGAGCAGTACTTC.

Many counts were recorded for this clonotype. The V and J genes are TRBV7-8 and TRBJ1-6; the D is unclear. This CDR3 is 17 amino acids long. With 1 base removed from V and 2 bases from J, the gap between germline ends came to 12 bases. The germline gives CDR1 SGHVS, CDR2 FQNEAQ. The CDR3 loop reads CASSLGVRFAYNSPLHF. As DNA, the CDR3 is TGTGCCAGCAGCTTAGGGGTTAGGTTTGCCTATAATTCACCCCTCCACTTT.

On this clonotype: Germline is not matched at one junction end, which may reflect a read error. This sequence joins TRBV13 and TRBJ1-2; D call uncertain. Germline V gene data show CDR1 as PRHDT and CDR2 as FYEKMQ (reference sequence). This CDR3 has 14 residues. The CDR3 protein is CASSYSRSLGTTNF. The CDR3, as DNA: TGTGCCAGCAGTTACTCGAGGTCGTTGGGAACCACCAACTTC.

In the case of this clonotype: This may arise from a read error, as a much more abundant clone is one base away. The CDR3, as DNA: TGTGCCAGCAGCTCAAGGACCCTGGTGGGCTACACCTTC. It translates to CASSSRTLVGYTF. This chain uses TRBV7-2 with TRBJ1-2; D gene uncertain. From germline, CDR1 is SGHTA and CDR2 FQGNSA. CDR3 length: 13 residues. Trimming cost V 4 bases and J 8 bases, with 14 bases left between them.

In the case of this clonotype: Lacking the conserved final phenylalanine or tryptophan, this CDR3 likely reflects a read error. The DNA is omitted, as the CDR3 cannot be located on it reliably, and the CDR3 follows TCRdb's listing. This chain connects TRBV20-1 to TRBJ1-6; TRBD1, the D gene given by the table, was not confirmed from the DNA. With termini counted, the CDR3 has 13 amino acids. The germline gives CDR1 DFQATT, CDR2 SNEGSKA (reference sequence). The CDR3 sequence is CSASPGLYSPPHL.

This chain uses TRBV7-2 with TRBJ2-5; TRBD1 matches 9 bases. Germline assignment: CDR1 SGHTA and CDR2 FQGNSA. The V and J ends lost 5 bases and 5 bases, in that order; junction bases with no gene match: 9. The CDR3 totals 15 residues. The CDR3: CASSLGGQGYETQYF. The CDR3 DNA follows: TGTGCCAGCAGCCTTGGGGGACAGGGCTACGAGACCCAGTACTTC.

This clonotype has at least ten counts. The V gene is TRBV13, the J gene TRBJ2-5; D unresolved. The CDR3 runs to 13 residues. CDR1 is PRHDT and CDR2 is FYEKMQ in the germline V gene (reference sequence). Trimming cost V 2 bases and J 4 bases, with 8 bases left between them. The CDR3 DNA reads TGTGCCAGCAGCTTATCCCGGGCAGAGACCCAGTACTTC. This gives the protein CASSLSRAETQYF.